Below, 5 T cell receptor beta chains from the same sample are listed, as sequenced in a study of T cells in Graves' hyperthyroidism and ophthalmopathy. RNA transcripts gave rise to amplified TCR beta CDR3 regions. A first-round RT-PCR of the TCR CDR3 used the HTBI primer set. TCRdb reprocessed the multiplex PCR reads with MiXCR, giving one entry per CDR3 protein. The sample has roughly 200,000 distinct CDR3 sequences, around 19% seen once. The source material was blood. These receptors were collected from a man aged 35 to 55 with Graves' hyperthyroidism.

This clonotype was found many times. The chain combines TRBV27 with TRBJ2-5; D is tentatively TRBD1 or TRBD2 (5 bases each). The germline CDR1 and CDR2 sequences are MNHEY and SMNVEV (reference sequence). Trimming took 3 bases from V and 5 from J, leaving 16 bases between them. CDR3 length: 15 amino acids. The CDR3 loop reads CASSLTGTMGETQYF. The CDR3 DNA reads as TGTGCCAGCAGTTTGACCGGGACCATGGGGGAGACCCAGTACTTC.

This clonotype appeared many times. The chain's CDR3 is CASSLGSDSGGITDTQYF. As DNA, the CDR3 is TGTGCCAGCAGCCTGGGTTCGGATAGCGGGGGCATCACAGATACGCAGTATTTT. V and J are TRBV14 and TRBJ2-3; TRBD2 matches at 9 bases. The CDR3 length is 18 residues. With V trimmed by 4 bases and J by 2 bases, 13 bases remained unmatched. From germline, CDR1 is SGHDN and CDR2 FVKESK.

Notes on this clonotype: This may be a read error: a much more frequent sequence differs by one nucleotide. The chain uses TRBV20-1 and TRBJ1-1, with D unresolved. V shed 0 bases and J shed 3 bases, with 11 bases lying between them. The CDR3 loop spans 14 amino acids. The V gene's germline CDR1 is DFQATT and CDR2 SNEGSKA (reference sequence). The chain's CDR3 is CSARDLGMDTEAFF. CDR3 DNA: TGCAGTGCTAGAGATCTGGGGATGGACACTGAAGCTTTCTTT.

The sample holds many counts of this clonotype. CDR3 nucleotide sequence: TGTGCCAGCAGTGAAAATAAGGATACGCAGTATTTT. Protein: CASSENKDTQYF. This rearrangement joins TRBV6-1 to TRBJ2-3; D is uncertain. The V gene's germline CDR1 is MNHNS and CDR2 SASEGT. The CDR3 length is 12 residues. V lost 2 bases, J lost 6 bases, and 6 bases lay in between.

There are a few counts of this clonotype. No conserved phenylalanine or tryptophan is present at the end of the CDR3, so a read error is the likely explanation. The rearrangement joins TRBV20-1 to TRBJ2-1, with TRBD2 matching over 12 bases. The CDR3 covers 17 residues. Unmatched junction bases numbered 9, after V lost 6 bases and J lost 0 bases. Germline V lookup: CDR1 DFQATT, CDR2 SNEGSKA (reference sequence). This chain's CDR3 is CSAMTSGGRSSYNEQFS. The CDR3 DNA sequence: TGCAGTGCCATGACTAGCGGGGGCCGTAGCTCCTACAATGAGCAGTTCTCC.